A single sample is the source of the 32 T cell receptor beta chains below, sequenced in a study of OX40 agonist ivuxolimab in advanced cancers. Assay used: immunoSEQ multiplex PCR; TCRdb lists only in-frame clones, some missing. Of some 59,000 clones in the sample, less than 95% are singletons; the top ten hold 7.5% to 9.5%. Sequencing used CD4+ or CD8+ T cells sorted from blood, obtained in a trial of the OX40 agonist ivuxolimab. The receptors shown here come from an adult with an advanced solid tumor such as melanoma, head and neck, liver or kidney cancer.

The rearrangement links TRBV7-8 to TRBJ2-1, with unresolved D. The CDR3 has 15 amino acids. Germline assignment: CDR1 SGHVS and CDR2 FQNEAQ. V gave up 4 bases and J gave up 0 bases, with 10 bases separating them. The chain's CDR3 is CASSSLTSSYNEQFF. The DNA of the CDR3 is TGTGCCAGCAGCTCATTAACTTCCTCCTACAATGAGCAGTTCTTC.

The chain couples TRBV7-8 to TRBJ1-1; 7 bases are a match to TRBD1. V trimming: 5 bases; J trimming: 0 bases; junction bases outside the gene matches: 6. Per germline, CDR1 SGHVS and CDR2 FQNEAQ. This CDR3 spans 15 amino acids. This chain's CDR3 is CASSPTQGLNTEAFF. In nucleotides, the CDR3 is TGTGCCAGCAGCCCCACACAGGGGTTGAACACTGAAGCTTTCTTT. The full variable domain, completed using reference TRBV7-8 and TRBJ1-1, is GAGVSQSPRYKVAKRGQDVALRCDPISGHVSLFWYQQALGQGPEFLTYFQNEAQLDKSGLPSDRFFAERPEGSVSTLKIQRTQQEDSAVYLCASSPTQGLNTEAFFGQGTRLTVV.

The gene calls are TRBV18 and TRBJ2-1; D remains unclear. The CDR3 sequence is 12 residues long. The V end lost 3 bases, the J end lost 6 bases, and 6 bases lay between the germline ends. Germline V lookup: CDR1 KGHSH, CDR2 LQKENI. This CDR3 is CASSPEINEQFF. The CDR3 coding sequence is TGTGCCAGCTCACCCGAAATCAATGAGCAGTTCTTC.

The chain joins TRBV7-2 to TRBJ2-3; TRBD2 aligns across 9 bases. This CDR3 is built from 15 residues. V lost 4 bases and J lost 4; bases outside the gene matches: 6. Germline V CDR1 and CDR2: SGHTA, FQGNSA. The CDR3 region is CASSSFSGGSDTQYF. The CDR3 DNA reads as TGTGCCAGCAGCTCCTTTAGCGGGGGATCAGATACGCAGTATTTT.

The DNA of the CDR3 is TGTGCCAGTAGTGTCACCTCATCAGAGCCCCAGCATTTT. Protein: CASSVTSSEPQHF. The chain carries TRBV19 and TRBJ1-5; D call uncertain. V lost 5 bases to trimming and J lost 8 bases, with 13 bases between them. The CDR3 runs to 13 residues. Germline loops: CDR1 LNHDA, CDR2 SQIVND (reference sequence).

V gene TRBV19 combines with J gene TRBJ2-1, with TRBD1 matching 9 bases. CDR1 LNHDA and CDR2 SQIVND come from the germline V gene (reference sequence). The V gene end was trimmed by 4 bases and the J gene end by 9 bases; junction bases not matched to a gene: 7. This CDR3 contains 14 residues. CDR3 in DNA: TGTGCCAGTAGTACCGGGACAGGGTGGTTTGAGCAGTTCTTC. Translated, it gives CASSTGTGWFEQFF. The full variable domain, completed using reference TRBV19 and TRBJ2-1, is DGGITQSPKYLFRKEGQNVTLSCEQNLNHDAMYWYRQDPGQGLRLIYYSQIVNDFQKGDIAEGYSVSREKKESFPLTVTSAQKNPTAFYLCASSTGTGWFEQFFGPGTRLTVL.

CDR3 sequence reads: CATKSRLNTEAFF. The DNA of the CDR3 is TGTGCCACCAAATCAAGACTGAACACTGAAGCTTTCTTT. The V gene is TRBV6-6, the J gene TRBJ1-1; unclear D gene. V lost 10 bases and J 0 bases, leaving 12 bases between the germline ends. The CDR3 has 13 amino acids. Germline V gene data show CDR1 as MNHNY and CDR2 as SVGAGI (reference sequence).

The genes are TRBV30 and TRBJ2-2, with D tentatively TRBD2 (6 bases). V was trimmed by 0 bases and J by 7 bases, leaving 15 bases between them. Germline V gene lookup returns CDR1 GTSNPN and CDR2 SVGIG (reference sequence). CDR3 size: 15 residues. The DNA of the CDR3 is TGTGCCTGGAGTGTACCGGGAGCGGGCGTCGGGGAGCTGTTTTTT. Amino acid sequence: CAWSVPGAGVGELFF.

The chain links TRBV5-1 to TRBJ1-2; D unresolved. The CDR3 sequence is 15 residues long. Germline values: CDR1 SGHRS, CDR2 YFSETQ. V lost 0 bases to trimming and J lost 0 bases, with 9 bases between them. Here the CDR3 reads CASSLVGVSNYGYTF. DNA for the CDR3: TGCGCCAGCAGCTTGGTTGGGGTCTCTAACTATGGCTACACCTTC.

The chain joins TRBV15 to TRBJ2-7, with 7 bases lining up with TRBD1. The CDR3 contains 13 residues. Germline values: CDR1 LNHNV, CDR2 YYDKDF (reference sequence). Losses at the gene ends were 4 bases for V and 5 bases for J; bases not matched to a gene: 5. CDR3 DNA sequence: TGTGCCACCAGCATTGACAGGGTGAACGAGCAGTACTTC. This codes for CATSIDRVNEQYF.

The V and J genes are TRBV5-4 and TRBJ2-3; D is unclear. Germline V gene lookup returns CDR1 SGHNT and CDR2 YYREEE (reference sequence). Deletions cut 1 base from V and 4 bases from J, with 7 bases between. The CDR3 loop spans 13 amino acids. For the CDR3, the DNA is TGTGCCAGCAGCTTGTTGGGGTCAGATACGCAGTATTTT. It specifies CASSLLGSDTQYF.

The chain couples TRBV7-9 to TRBJ2-7; TRBD1 aligns across 8 bases. The CDR3 sequence is 15 residues long. The V segment lost 5 bases and the J segment 1 base; nucleotides outside the gene matches: 7. Germline lookup yields CDR1 SEHNR and CDR2 FQNEAQ (reference sequence). The CDR3 DNA reads as TGTGCCAGCAGCCCTCGACAGGGGAAGTCCTACGAGCAGTACTTC. Protein sequence: CASSPRQGKSYEQYF.

The chain is built from TRBV27 and TRBJ2-5; 11 nucleotides agree with TRBD1. The J segment lost 5 bases and the V segment lost 5 bases, leaving 10 bases of the junction unmatched. Looked up from germline, CDR1 is MNHEY and CDR2 is SMNVEV (reference sequence). There are 16 residues in the CDR3. The CDR3 here is CASSSPDRGLGETQYF. CDR3 DNA sequence: TGTGCCAGCAGTAGCCCGGACAGGGGGCTAGGGGAGACCCAGTACTTC.

The chain couples TRBV6-5 to TRBJ1-1, with D possibly being TRBD1 (5 bases). This CDR3 region has 12 residues. With 6 bases removed from V and 1 base from J, the gap between germline ends came to 6 bases. Germline V gene lookup returns CDR1 MNHEY and CDR2 SVGAGI. DNA for the CDR3: TGTGCCAGCAGAACAGGGAACACTGAAGCTTTCTTT. As protein: CASRTGNTEAFF.

This rearrangement joins TRBV19 to TRBJ1-1, with D unresolved. V lost 9 bases to trimming and J lost 3 bases, with 14 bases between them. The CDR3 spans 13 residues. Germline V CDR1 and CDR2: LNHDA, SQIVND (reference sequence). The CDR3 protein is CASVDHGDTEAFF. CDR3 DNA sequence: TGTGCCAGCGTAGACCATGGAGACACTGAAGCTTTCTTT.

The V gene is TRBV7-8, the J gene TRBJ2-1; 9 bases map to TRBD2. J was trimmed by 8 bases and V by 4 bases; bases with no gene match: 6. Germline values: CDR1 SGHVS, CDR2 FQNEAQ. CDR3 length equals 14 residues. As DNA, the CDR3 is TGTGCCAGCAGCTGGGCGGGGGGGAGTGATGAGCAGTTCTTC. It is translated as CASSWAGGSDEQFF.

This clone came up once. CDR3 bases: TGTGCCAGCAGCTTAGACTCCTACAATGAGCAGTTCTTC. Protein sequence: CASSLDSYNEQFF. The V gene is TRBV5-6, the J gene TRBJ2-1, with D unresolved. This CDR3 spans 13 amino acids. V lost 2 bases and J lost 0, with 3 bases in between. Germline values: CDR1 SGHDT, CDR2 YYEEEE.

The V call is TRBV5-1, the J call TRBJ1-1; D remains ambiguous. Germline values: CDR1 SGHRS, CDR2 YFSETQ. Trimming stripped 1 base from V and 2 bases from J, with 9 bases between. This CDR3 region has 14 residues. CDR3: CASSLIGPNTEAFF. The CDR3 DNA reads as TGCGCCAGCAGCTTGATTGGGCCCAACACTGAAGCTTTCTTT. Supplemented by reference TRBV5-1 and TRBJ1-1, the full variable domain reads KAGVTQTPRYLIKTRGQQVTLSCSPISGHRSVSWYQQTPGQGLQFLFEYFSETQRNKGNFPGRFSGRQFSNSRSEMNVSTLELGDSALYLCASSLIGPNTEAFFGQGTRLTVV.

CDR3 sequence (DNA): TGCGCCAGCAGCCAAGATCGGGCCATGTCGAACTATGGCTACACCTTC. Amino acids: CASSQDRAMSNYGYTF. V and J are TRBV4-1 and TRBJ1-2; no firm D call. The V end was cut by 0 bases, the J end by 2 bases, with 13 bases between. Per germline, CDR1 MGHRA and CDR2 YSYEKL. The CDR3 covers 16 residues.

V and J are TRBV27 and TRBJ2-6; D is perhaps TRBD2 (6 bases). The V end lost 0 bases, the J end lost 2 bases, and 8 bases lay between the germline ends. Germline assignment: CDR1 MNHEY and CDR2 SMNVEV (reference sequence). The CDR3 extends over 16 amino acids. This CDR3 reads CASSLSGGTGANVLTF. Written as DNA, the CDR3 is TGTGCCAGCAGTTTATCGGGGGGAACTGGGGCCAACGTCCTGACTTTC.

This chain links TRBV27 with TRBJ1-2; 8 bases agree with TRBD1. The CDR3 has 13 amino acids. Trimming took 3 bases from V and 7 from J; bases not matched to a gene: 4. Germline V gene sequence: CDR1 MNHEY, CDR2 SMNVEV (reference sequence). The CDR3 sequence: CASSFYRGGGYTF. The CDR3, as DNA: TGTGCCAGCAGTTTTTACAGGGGGGGTGGCTACACCTTC.

This chain joins TRBV6-1 and TRBJ1-2; 9 bases are shared with TRBD1. Trimming at V came to 7 bases and at J to 8 bases, leaving 14 bases not matched to a gene. CDR1 and CDR2 (germline): MNHNS, SASEGT. The CDR3 has 15 amino acids. This CDR3 reads CASIPLEGQGSGYTF. As DNA, the CDR3 is TGTGCCAGCATTCCTCTCGAGGGACAGGGCAGCGGCTACACCTTC.

The chain carries TRBV19 and TRBJ1-5; no clear D. The CDR3 runs 15 residues. CDR1 and CDR2 (germline): LNHDA, SQIVND (reference sequence). Trimming left V 3 bases short and J 2 bases short, with 11 bases between. In DNA, the CDR3 is TGTGCCAGTAGTATGGGATACTTGGGCAATCAGCCCCAGCATTTT. As protein: CASSMGYLGNQPQHF.

This chain connects TRBV19 to TRBJ2-7; D is ambiguous. CDR1 LNHDA and CDR2 SQIVND come from the germline V gene (reference sequence). Deletions cut 6 bases from V and 1 base from J, with 10 bases between. The CDR3 runs to 13 residues. This chain's CDR3 is CASSPGSSYEQYF. In DNA, the CDR3 is TGTGCCAGTAGCCCGGGCAGTTCCTACGAGCAGTACTTC.

V is TRBV6-5 and J is TRBJ2-4, with TRBD2 as a possible D gene (5 bases). The germline V gene has CDR1 MNHEY and CDR2 SVGAGI. This CDR3 contains 14 residues. Between the trimmed V and J ends, which lost 8 bases and 3 bases, there was a span of 14 bases. The CDR3 nucleotides are TGTGCCAGCGCGAAAAGAGGGCGCAAAAACATTCAGTACTTC. It is translated as CASAKRGRKNIQYF.

This chain connects TRBV4-1 to TRBJ2-5; possibly TRBD2 for D (6 bases). From germline, CDR1 is MGHRA and CDR2 YSYEKL. The CDR3 totals 16 residues. Trimming took 1 base from V and 5 from J, leaving 17 bases between them. CDR3 sequence (DNA): TGCGCCAGCAGCCAAGTTGAAGCGCCGGCGGGGGAGACCCAGTACTTC. It is translated as CASSQVEAPAGETQYF.

The CDR3 DNA reads TGTGCCAGCAGCTTAGTACAGGCCTCTATGGAGCAGTTCTTC. Amino acid sequence: CASSLVQASMEQFF. The chain employs TRBV11-2 and TRBJ2-1; TRBD1 might be the D (5 bases). CDR1 SGHAT and CDR2 FQNNGV come from the germline V gene. The CDR3 covers 14 residues. Deletions cut 1 base from V and 10 bases from J, with 14 bases between. Full variable domain (remainder filled in from reference TRBV11-2 and TRBJ2-1): EAGVAQSPRYKIIEKRQSVAFWCNPISGHATLYWYQQILGQGPKLLIQFQNNGVVDDSQLPKDRFSAERLKGVDSTLKIQPAKLEDSAVYLCASSLVQASMEQFFGPGTRLTVL.

The chain has TRBV4-1 and TRBJ1-1, with D hard to call. The CDR3 contains 14 residues. Between the trimmed V and J ends, which lost 4 bases and 5 bases, there was a span of 14 bases. Germline V gene lookup returns CDR1 MGHRA and CDR2 YSYEKL. The DNA for the CDR3 is TGCGCCAGCAGCCTCAACCCGGGAGGTACTGAAGCTTTCTTT. The encoded protein is CASSLNPGGTEAFF.

This chain uses TRBV7-9 with TRBJ2-1; 10 nucleotides align to TRBD1. The V segment lost 5 bases and the J segment 8 bases; nucleotides outside the gene matches: 9. CDR1 is SEHNR and CDR2 is FQNEAQ in the germline V gene (reference sequence). There are 15 residues in the CDR3. CDR3 coding DNA: TGTGCCAGCAGCCAAAGCGGGACAGGGGTGGATGAGCAGTTCTTC. Translated: CASSQSGTGVDEQFF. The variable domain in full, with the rest retrieved from reference TRBV7-9 and TRBJ2-1, is DTGVSQNPRHKITKRGQNVTFRCDPISEHNRLYWYRQTLGQGPEFLTYFQNEAQLEKSRLLSDRFSAERPKGSFSTLEIQRTEQGDSAMYLCASSQSGTGVDEQFFGPGTRLTVL.

The chain uses TRBV27 and TRBJ1-1; D not resolved. The V gene's germline CDR1 is MNHEY and CDR2 SMNVEV (reference sequence). V gave up 5 bases and J gave up 4 bases, with 8 bases separating them. The CDR3 length is 12 residues. The CDR3 bases are TGTGCCAGCAGTCTCCTCGGCACTGAAGCTTTCTTT. It yields the protein CASSLLGTEAFF.

The V call is TRBV9, the J call TRBJ1-2; D is uncertain. The CDR3 loop spans 13 amino acids. The germline V gene has CDR1 SGDLS and CDR2 YYNGEE. The V end was cut by 2 bases, the J end by 10 bases, with 15 bases between. The CDR3 nucleotides are TGTGCCAGCAGCGTGGAAGGCCCGGGTGACTACACCTTC. This gives the protein CASSVEGPGDYTF.

This clone appeared once. DNA for the CDR3: TGTGCCAGCAGCTCCCCGGTTTTGGGCAATGAGCAGTTCTTC. Its translation is CASSSPVLGNEQFF. V gene TRBV21-1 combines with J gene TRBJ2-1. TRBV21-1 is noted as a pseudogene. The CDR3 runs to 14 residues.